The 30 T cell receptor beta chains presented below share a single source sample, sequenced in a study of ipilimumab plus nivolumab after autologous stem cell transplantation listed by TCRdb under 2021. The protocol used for the library was the immunoSEQ multiplex PCR assay. TCRdb re-hosts the immuneACCESS table, in-frame sequences only. Its copies lack some clones; in the studies checked, an unresolved V gene accounts for under half of them, and the cause for the rest is not known. For this sample there are about 13,000 clones; about three quarters appear just once. Together, the top ten hold approximately 17% of the sample. This specimen consisted of PBMCs, obtained in a trial of ipilimumab plus nivolumab as post-transplant consolidation. These receptors came from a male donor with diffuse large B-cell lymphoma.

The genes are TRBV5-1 and TRBJ2-1, with TRBD2 matching over 9 bases. The CDR3 spans 16 residues. Germline CDR1 and CDR2: SGHRS and YFSETQ. With 5 bases clipped from V and 4 bases from J, the junction kept 10 bases outside the gene matches. The CDR3 reads CASSYRAGGYYNEQFF. CDR3 DNA sequence: TGCGCCAGCAGTTATCGAGCGGGGGGCTATTACAATGAGCAGTTCTTC.

This clone has more than one count but fewer than ten. The chain uses TRBV29-1 and TRBJ1-4; the match to TRBD1 covers 7 bases. This CDR3 contains 15 residues. CDR1 SQVTM and CDR2 ANQGSEA come from the germline V gene. J was trimmed by 7 bases and V by 0 bases; bases with no gene match: 8. CDR3 DNA sequence: TGCAGCGTTGAAGATCGACAGGGATCGCGTGAAAAACTGTTTTTT. This gives the protein CSVEDRQGSREKLFF. Complete variable domain (other parts from reference TRBV29-1 and TRBJ1-4): SAVISQKPSRDICQRGTSLTIQCQVDSQVTMMFWYRQQPGQSLTLIATANQGSEATYESGFVIDKFPISRPNLTFSTLTVSNMSPEDSSIYLCSVEDRQGSREKLFFGSGTQLSVL.

This clone was seen a handful of times. The CDR3 loop reads CASSKFPPSYEQYF. CDR3 DNA sequence: TGTGCCAGCAGCAAATTCCCGCCATCCTACGAGCAGTACTTC. J is TRBJ2-7 and V is TRBV21-1. TRBV21-1 is listed as a pseudogene. This CDR3 contains 14 residues.

The genes are TRBV27 and TRBJ1-2; TRBD1 matches 7 bases. The V segment lost 2 bases and the J segment 4 bases; nucleotides outside the gene matches: 4. The V gene's germline CDR1 is MNHEY and CDR2 SMNVEV (reference sequence). The CDR3 has 14 residues. The CDR3 sequence: CASSLGGQVYGYTF. The CDR3 DNA follows: TGTGCCAGCAGTTTAGGAGGACAGGTCTATGGCTACACCTTC.

DNA for the CDR3: TGCGCCAGCAGCTTCGGACAGGGGGCTCCCGCAGATACGCAGTATTTT. Protein: CASSFGQGAPADTQYF. The gene calls are TRBV5-1 and TRBJ2-3, with TRBD1 identical over 11 bases. This CDR3 contains 16 residues. After removal of 2 bases from V and 4 bases from J, the junction contained 6 bases not matched to a gene. The germline V gene has CDR1 SGHRS and CDR2 YFSETQ.

This chain joins TRBV11-1 and TRBJ2-1; 8 positions match TRBD2. Unmatched junction bases numbered 9, after V lost 2 bases and J lost 0 bases. This CDR3 comprises 18 residues. Germline assignment: CDR1 SGHAT and CDR2 FQDESV (reference sequence). CDR3 in DNA: TGTGCCAGCAGCTTATGGGCCTCGGGGGGGAGCTCCTACAATGAGCAGTTCTTC. It yields the protein CASSLWASGGSSYNEQFF.

This clone was counted a single time. The rearrangement joins TRBV15 to TRBJ2-3, with D maybe TRBD2 (5 bases). Germline-derived CDR1 and CDR2 are LNHNV and YYDKDF (reference sequence). Trimming shortened V by 0 bases and J by 4 bases, and 11 bases separated the two germline ends. CDR3 length equals 15 residues. The CDR3 loop reads CATSRDWRLSDTQYF. In DNA form, the CDR3 reads TGTGCCACCAGCAGAGATTGGCGACTATCAGATACGCAGTATTTT.

By its share, this clone is medium-sized. This rearrangement joins TRBV29-1 to TRBJ2-5; TRBD2 matches at 10 bases. Trimming removed 1 base from V and 5 bases from J; junction bases left unmatched: 10. The CDR3 has 16 residues. Germline lookup yields CDR1 SQVTM and CDR2 ANQGSEA. The CDR3 DNA reads TGCAGCGTTGAAGTCATACTAGCGGGGTCGGGGGAGACCCAGTACTTC. Amino acid sequence: CSVEVILAGSGETQYF.

The genes are TRBV14 and TRBJ2-7; D is unclear. Trimming cost V 7 bases and J 1 base, with 11 bases left between them. The CDR3 runs 13 residues. Germline V gene sequence: CDR1 SGHDN, CDR2 FVKESK. CDR3 residues: CASKPLESYEQYF. DNA for the CDR3: TGTGCCAGCAAACCGCTGGAATCCTACGAGCAGTACTTC.

The sample holds one count of this clone. V is TRBV6-5 and J is TRBJ1-1; D uncertain. The CDR3 length is 13 residues. Trimming left V 6 bases short and J 0 bases short, with 8 bases between. Per the germline V gene, CDR1 is MNHEY and CDR2 is SVGAGI. The CDR3 DNA is TGTGCCAGCAGGCCCCGAATGAACACTGAAGCTTTCTTT. As protein: CASRPRMNTEAFF.

The J gene is TRBJ2-1, the V gene TRBV7-6, with D tentatively TRBD2 (6 bases). Trimming stripped 1 base from V and 7 bases from J, with 8 bases between. The CDR3 spans 13 residues. The V gene's germline CDR1 is SGHVS and CDR2 FNYEAQ. The CDR3 loop is CASSLVGGNEQFF. The CDR3 bases are TGTGCCAGCAGCTTAGTCGGGGGTAATGAGCAGTTCTTC. Using reference TRBV7-6 and TRBJ2-1 for the parts outside the CDR3, the full variable domain is GAGVSQSPRYKVTKRGQDVALRCDPISGHVSLYWYRQALGQGPEFLTYFNYEAQQDKSGLPNDRFSAERPEGSISTLTIQRTEQRDSAMYRCASSLVGGNEQFFGPGTRLTVL.

This clone is medium-sized. The chain is built from TRBV6-5 and TRBJ1-6; D is possibly TRBD1 (6 bases). Germline-derived CDR1 and CDR2 are MNHEY and SVGAGI. V was trimmed by 2 bases and J by 7 bases, leaving 12 bases between them. This CDR3 has 15 residues. DNA of the CDR3: TGTGCCAGCAGTTACAAAGGGGGGACGAATTCACCCCTCCACTTT. Translated, it gives CASSYKGGTNSPLHF.

The chain is built from TRBV27 and TRBJ1-1; unclear D gene. Trimming cost V 6 bases and J 1 base, with 3 bases left between them. Germline-derived CDR1 and CDR2 are MNHEY and SMNVEV (reference sequence). The CDR3 contains 11 residues. CDR3 sequence: CASRRNTEAFF. The CDR3 DNA is TGTGCCAGCAGGCGGAACACTGAAGCTTTCTTT.

The chain is built from TRBV5-4 and TRBJ2-7, with D maybe TRBD2 (7 bases). The CDR3 length is 16 residues. The V and J ends lost 0 bases and 4 bases respectively, with 17 bases between them. Germline V gene lookup returns CDR1 SGHNT and CDR2 YYREEE (reference sequence). The CDR3 sequence: CASSLEGGVTGYEQYF. The CDR3 nucleotides read TGTGCCAGCAGCTTGGAGGGGGGGGTGACTGGATACGAGCAGTACTTC.

The chain couples TRBV29-1 to TRBJ2-3; TRBD1 agrees at 7 bases. CDR1 and CDR2 from the germline V gene are SQVTM and ANQGSEA. Trimming cost V 6 bases and J 4 bases; bases outside gene matches: 7. This CDR3 comprises 13 residues. CDR3: CSVGTDGADTQYF. The CDR3 region has the DNA TGCAGCGTGGGGACAGACGGCGCAGATACGCAGTATTTT.

This clone was seen once. J is TRBJ2-3 and V is TRBV19, with TRBD1 identical over 7 bases. CDR1 LNHDA and CDR2 SQIVND come from the germline V gene (reference sequence). The length of the CDR3 is 14 residues. The V gene end was trimmed by 6 bases and the J gene end by 1 base; junction bases not matched to a gene: 4. This chain's CDR3 is CASRTTGGTDTQYF. As DNA, the CDR3 is TGTGCCAGTAGAACTACAGGGGGCACAGATACGCAGTATTTT.

This clone has a single count. The chain combines TRBV5-1 with TRBJ2-2; tentatively, D is TRBD1 (6 bases). This CDR3 is built from 14 residues. CDR1 is SGHRS, CDR2 YFSETQ, per germline. V shed 2 bases and J shed 4 bases, with 9 bases lying between them. Here the CDR3 reads CASSFGGATGELFF. In DNA form, the CDR3 reads TGCGCCAGCAGCTTTGGGGGCGCCACCGGGGAGCTGTTTTTT.

The chain recombines TRBV6-1 with TRBJ2-1; D unclear. In germline, CDR1 is MNHNS, CDR2 SASEGT. Trimming pared 4 bases from V and 6 bases from J, leaving 10 bases between. The CDR3 sequence is 13 residues long. This CDR3 reads CASSGRYSNEQFF. For the CDR3, the DNA is TGTGCCAGCAGTGGTAGGTATTCCAATGAGCAGTTCTTC.

This chain connects TRBV30 to TRBJ2-1; D unresolved. Germline CDR1 GTSNPN, CDR2 SVGIG (reference sequence). The CDR3 loop spans 12 amino acids. V lost 0 bases and J lost 9, with 9 bases in between. CDR3 sequence reads: CAWSVRFGEQFF. CDR3 in DNA: TGTGCCTGGAGTGTACGGTTCGGTGAGCAGTTCTTC.

The rearrangement joins TRBV6-5 to TRBJ1-1; the D is unclear. V gave up 2 bases and J gave up 9 bases, with 7 bases separating them. The CDR3 length is 11 residues. Germline V lookup: CDR1 MNHEY, CDR2 SVGAGI. In DNA form, the CDR3 reads TGTGCCAGCAGTTACCATAGTAAAGCTTTCTTT. Residues: CASSYHSKAFF.

The chain couples TRBV13 to TRBJ2-3; 10 positions match TRBD2. V dropped 4 bases and J dropped 5; count of bases not matched to a gene: 9. The CDR3 loop spans 16 amino acids. The germline V gene encodes CDR1 PRHDT and CDR2 FYEKMQ (reference sequence). CDR3 DNA: TGTGCCAGCAGCTCAGCGGGGGGGCTAGGGGTAGATACGCAGTATTTT. Translating gives CASSSAGGLGVDTQYF.

The rearrangement uses TRBV19 and TRBJ1-2; D remains ambiguous. V was shortened by 3 bases and J by 8 bases, with 10 bases between the two germline ends. Germline CDR1 reads LNHDA; CDR2 reads SQIVND (reference sequence). The CDR3 totals 12 residues. CDR3 DNA: TGTGCCAGTAGTATCCAGGCTGGAGGCTACACCTTC. Translation: CASSIQAGGYTF.

The V gene is TRBV5-4, the J gene TRBJ2-7; D call uncertain. The V end lost 0 bases, the J end lost 6 bases, and 13 bases lay between the germline ends. Germline lookup yields CDR1 SGHNT and CDR2 YYREEE (reference sequence). This CDR3 is 14 amino acids long. CDR3 in DNA: TGTGCCAGCAGCTTGGAAGGCAGCCCTAGCGAGCAGTACTTC. Encoded protein: CASSLEGSPSEQYF.

The V gene is TRBV4-1, the J gene TRBJ2-5, with D possibly being TRBD2 (7 bases). Near its end, the DNA agrees better with TRBJ2-7, so the J call may be wrong. Per the germline V gene, CDR1 is MGHRA and CDR2 is YSYEKL. The CDR3 contains 14 residues. The CDR3 coding sequence is TGCGCCAGCAGCCAGGCGGGGGCAGCCTACGAGCAGTACTTC. Protein product: CASSQAGAAYEQYF.

The chain carries TRBV18 and TRBJ1-1, with a weak D call TRBD1 (6 bases). Trimming took 4 bases from V and 5 from J, leaving 20 bases between them. Germline V gene sequence: CDR1 KGHSH, CDR2 LQKENI. The CDR3 contains 16 residues. The CDR3 bases are TGTGCCAGCTCACGGGGGGCACCCACCGGGGATACTGAAGCTTTCTTT. Its protein product is CASSRGAPTGDTEAFF.

A remark on this clone: At the DNA level, this CDR3 is encoded by other sequences in the same sample as well. This rearrangement joins TRBV7-2 to TRBJ1-1; no definite D call. The germline V and J ends were trimmed by 1 base and 1 base, with 7 bases remaining between them. CDR3 length: 14 amino acids. From germline, CDR1 is SGHTA and CDR2 FQGNSA. This CDR3 reads CASSLGPGNTEAFF. CDR3 sequence (DNA): TGTGCCAGCAGCTTAGGCCCAGGGAACACTGAAGCTTTCTTT.

The chain uses TRBV27 and TRBJ2-1; D is possibly TRBD1 (6 bases). Germline CDR1 is MNHEY and CDR2 is SMNVEV (reference sequence). The CDR3 covers 15 residues. The V end was cut by 1 base, the J end by 3 bases, with 10 bases between. The CDR3 DNA is TGTGCCAGCAGTTTATTTGGGGGCCTCTACAATGAGCAGTTCTTC. Translation gives CASSLFGGLYNEQFF.

In DNA form, the CDR3 reads TGCAGCGTTGAAGGGTCCCCAGAATGGGGTGAAAAACTGTTTTTT. Translating it yields CSVEGSPEWGEKLFF. The genes are TRBV29-1 and TRBJ1-4; D gene ambiguous. The CDR3 is made up of 15 amino acids. Per germline, CDR1 SQVTM and CDR2 ANQGSEA. Trimming pared 1 base from V and 7 bases from J, leaving 16 bases between.

The chain has TRBV27 and TRBJ2-1; D is possibly TRBD1 (6 bases). This CDR3 has 16 amino acids. CDR1 MNHEY and CDR2 SMNVEV come from the germline V gene (reference sequence). V lost 8 bases and J lost 6, with 23 bases in between. The CDR3 DNA sequence: TGTGCCAGCGGTTACAGGGTCCCAGTCGGCGTCAATGAGCAGTTCTTC. Residues: CASGYRVPVGVNEQFF.

The chain carries TRBV7-9 and TRBJ2-5; no clear D gene. The last part of the DNA fits TRBJ2-7 better; the J call may be wrong. The CDR3 is 12 amino acids. Germline V gene lookup returns CDR1 SEHNR and CDR2 FQNEAQ (reference sequence). Here the CDR3 DNA reads TGTGCCAGCAGCTTAGATCACTACGAGCAGTACTTC. It codes for CASSLDHYEQYF.